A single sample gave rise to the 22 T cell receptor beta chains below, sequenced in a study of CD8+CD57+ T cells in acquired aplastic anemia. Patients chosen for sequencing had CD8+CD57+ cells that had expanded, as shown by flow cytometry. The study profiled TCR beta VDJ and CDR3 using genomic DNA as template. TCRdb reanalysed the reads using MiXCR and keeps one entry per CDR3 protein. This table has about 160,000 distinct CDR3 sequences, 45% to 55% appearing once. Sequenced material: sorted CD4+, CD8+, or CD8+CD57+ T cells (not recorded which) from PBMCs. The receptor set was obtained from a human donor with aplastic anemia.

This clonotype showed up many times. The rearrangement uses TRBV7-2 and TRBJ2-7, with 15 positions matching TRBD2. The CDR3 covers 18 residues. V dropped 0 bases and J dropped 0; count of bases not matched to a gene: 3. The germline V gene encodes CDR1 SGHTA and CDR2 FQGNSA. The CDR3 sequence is CASSLAGLAGGPSYEQYF. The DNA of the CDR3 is TGTGCCAGCAGCTTAGCGGGACTAGCGGGAGGTCCCTCCTACGAGCAGTACTTC.

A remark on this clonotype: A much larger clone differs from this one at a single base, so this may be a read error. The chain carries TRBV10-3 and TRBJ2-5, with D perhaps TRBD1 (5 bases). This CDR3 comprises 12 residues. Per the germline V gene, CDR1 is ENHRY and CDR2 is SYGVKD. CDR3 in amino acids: CASSQDKETQHF. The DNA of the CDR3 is TGTGCCAGCTCGCAGGACAAAGAGACCCAGCACTTC.

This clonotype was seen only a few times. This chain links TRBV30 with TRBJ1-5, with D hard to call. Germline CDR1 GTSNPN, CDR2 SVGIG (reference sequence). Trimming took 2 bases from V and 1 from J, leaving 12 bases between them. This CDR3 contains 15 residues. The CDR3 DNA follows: TGTGCCTGGAGTCCGATCGGAAGGAGCAATCAGCCCCAGCATTTT. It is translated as CAWSPIGRSNQPQHF. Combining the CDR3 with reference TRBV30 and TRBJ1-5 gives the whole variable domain SQTIHQWPATLVQPVGSPLSLECTVEGTSNPNLYWYRQAAGRGLQLLFYSVGIGQISSEVPQNLSASRPQDRQFILSSKKLLLSDSGFYLCAWSPIGRSNQPQHFGDGTRLSIL.

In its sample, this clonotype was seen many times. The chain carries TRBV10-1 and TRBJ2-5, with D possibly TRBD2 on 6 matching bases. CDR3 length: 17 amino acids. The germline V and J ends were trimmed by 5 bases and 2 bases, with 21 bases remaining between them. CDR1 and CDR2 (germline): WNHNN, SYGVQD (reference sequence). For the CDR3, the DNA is TGCGCCAGCAGTTACCTCCACCCGGGAGATGCACAAGAGACCCAGTACTTC. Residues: CASSYLHPGDAQETQYF.

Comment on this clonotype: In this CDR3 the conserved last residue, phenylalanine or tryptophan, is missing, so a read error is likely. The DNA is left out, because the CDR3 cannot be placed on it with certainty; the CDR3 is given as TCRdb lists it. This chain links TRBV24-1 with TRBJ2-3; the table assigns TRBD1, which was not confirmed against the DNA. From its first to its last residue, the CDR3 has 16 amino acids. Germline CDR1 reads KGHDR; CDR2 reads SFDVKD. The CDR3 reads CATRDRDGVHPSTLGM.

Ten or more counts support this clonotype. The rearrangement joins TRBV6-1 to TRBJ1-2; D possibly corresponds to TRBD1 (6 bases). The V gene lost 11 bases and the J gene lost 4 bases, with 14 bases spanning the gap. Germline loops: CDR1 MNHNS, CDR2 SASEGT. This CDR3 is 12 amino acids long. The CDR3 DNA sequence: TGTGCCGGCGGGGCACAGGGCTATGGCTACACCTTC. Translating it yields CAGGAQGYGYTF.

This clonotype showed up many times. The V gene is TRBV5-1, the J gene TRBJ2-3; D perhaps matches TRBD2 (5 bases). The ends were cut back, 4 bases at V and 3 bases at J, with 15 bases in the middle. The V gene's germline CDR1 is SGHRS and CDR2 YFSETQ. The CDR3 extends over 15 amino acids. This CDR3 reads CASSRTGSRTDTQYF. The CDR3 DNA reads TGCGCCAGCAGCCGGACGGGGTCGAGGACAGATACGCAGTATTTT.

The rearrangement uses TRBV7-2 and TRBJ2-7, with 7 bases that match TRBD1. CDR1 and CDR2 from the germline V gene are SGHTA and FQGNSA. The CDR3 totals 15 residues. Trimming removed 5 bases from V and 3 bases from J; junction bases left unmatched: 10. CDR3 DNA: TGTGCCAGCAGCCCTGGACAGGAGGAGTACTACGAGCAGTACTTC. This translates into CASSPGQEEYYEQYF. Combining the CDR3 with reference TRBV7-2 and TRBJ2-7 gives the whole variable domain GAGVSQSPSNKVTEKGKDVELRCDPISGHTALYWYRQSLGQGLEFLIYFQGNSAPDKSGLPSDRFSAERTGGSVSTLTIQRTQQEDSAVYLCASSPGQEEYYEQYFGPGTRLTVT.

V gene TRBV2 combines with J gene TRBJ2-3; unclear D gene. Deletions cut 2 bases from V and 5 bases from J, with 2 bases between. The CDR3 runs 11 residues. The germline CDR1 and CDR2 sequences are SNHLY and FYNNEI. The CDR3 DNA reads TGTGCCAGCAGTGAACAAGATACGCAGTATTTT. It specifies CASSEQDTQYF. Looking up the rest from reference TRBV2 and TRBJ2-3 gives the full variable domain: EPEVTQTPSHQVTQMGQEVILRCVPISNHLYFYWYRQILGQKVEFLVSFYNNEISEKSEIFDDQFSVERPDGSNFTLKIRSTKLEDSAMYFCASSEQDTQYFGPGTRLTVL.

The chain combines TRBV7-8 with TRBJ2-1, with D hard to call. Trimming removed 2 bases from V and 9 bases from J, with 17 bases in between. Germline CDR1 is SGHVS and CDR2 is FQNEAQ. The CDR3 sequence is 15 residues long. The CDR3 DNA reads TGTGCCAGCAGCTTATCGGTATCAGGTTTTATTGAGCAGTTCTTC. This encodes CASSLSVSGFIEQFF.

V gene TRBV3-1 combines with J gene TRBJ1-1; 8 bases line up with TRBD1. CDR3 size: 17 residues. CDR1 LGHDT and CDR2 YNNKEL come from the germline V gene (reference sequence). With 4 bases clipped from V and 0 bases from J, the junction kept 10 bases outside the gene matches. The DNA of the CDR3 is TGTGCCAGCAGCCCGGGACAGGCGGGGGAAATGAACACTGAAGCTTTCTTT. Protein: CASSPGQAGEMNTEAFF.

The CDR3 sequence is CASSLATQNVLTF. The CDR3 coding sequence is TGTGCCAGCAGCTTAGCCACACAAAACGTCCTGACTTTC. The rearrangement links TRBV7-6 to TRBJ2-6; D is undetermined. Deletions cut 0 bases from V and 10 bases from J, with 7 bases between. Germline CDR1 is SGHVS and CDR2 is FNYEAQ. This CDR3 has 13 amino acids.

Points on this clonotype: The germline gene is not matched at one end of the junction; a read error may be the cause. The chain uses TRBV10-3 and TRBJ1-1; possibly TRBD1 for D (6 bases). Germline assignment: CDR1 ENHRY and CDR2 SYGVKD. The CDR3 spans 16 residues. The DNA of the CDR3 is TGTGCCAGCAGTACCGGACAGCCGACATTGGGCACTGAAGCTTTCTTT. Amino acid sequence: CASSTGQPTLGTEAFF.

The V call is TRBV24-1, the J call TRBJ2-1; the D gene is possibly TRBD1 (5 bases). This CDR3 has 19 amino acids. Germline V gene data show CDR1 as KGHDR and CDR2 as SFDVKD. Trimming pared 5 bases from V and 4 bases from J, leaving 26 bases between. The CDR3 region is CATSAHRQGGSLAYNEQFF. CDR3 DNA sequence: TGTGCCACCAGTGCCCACCGGCAGGGTGGGTCCCTTGCGTACAATGAGCAGTTCTTC.

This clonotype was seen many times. The CDR3 protein is CSASRRLAHEQYF. CDR3 DNA: TGCAGTGCTAGCAGAAGACTAGCCCACGAGCAGTACTTC. The chain recombines TRBV20-1 with TRBJ2-7; 7 bases align to TRBD2. Germline V gene lookup returns CDR1 DFQATT and CDR2 SNEGSKA (reference sequence). The CDR3 has 13 amino acids. J gave up 5 bases and V 3 bases, and 7 bases lay outside the gene matches.

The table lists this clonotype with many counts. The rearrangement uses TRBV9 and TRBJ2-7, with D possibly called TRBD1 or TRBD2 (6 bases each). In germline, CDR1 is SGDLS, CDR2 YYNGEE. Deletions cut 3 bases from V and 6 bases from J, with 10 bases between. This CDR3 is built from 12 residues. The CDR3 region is CASSEQGGEQYF. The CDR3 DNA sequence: TGTGCCAGCAGCGAACAGGGAGGCGAGCAGTACTTC.

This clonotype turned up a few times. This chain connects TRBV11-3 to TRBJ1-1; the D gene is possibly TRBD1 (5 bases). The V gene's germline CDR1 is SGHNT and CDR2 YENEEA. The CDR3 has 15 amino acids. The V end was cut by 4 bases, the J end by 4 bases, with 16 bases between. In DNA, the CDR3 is TGTGCCAGCAGCTCCCCGGGGGTTTTAGGCACTGAAGCTTTCTTT. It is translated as CASSSPGVLGTEAFF.

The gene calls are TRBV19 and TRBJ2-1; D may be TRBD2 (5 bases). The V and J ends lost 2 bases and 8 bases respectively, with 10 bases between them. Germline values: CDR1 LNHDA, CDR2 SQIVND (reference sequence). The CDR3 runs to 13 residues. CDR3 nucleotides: TGTGCCAGTAGTATATGGTTGGGAGATGAGCAGTTCTTC. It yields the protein CASSIWLGDEQFF.

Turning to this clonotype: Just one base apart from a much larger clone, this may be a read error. CDR3 DNA: TGTGCCAGCAGCACCGGGACAGGCACCTACGAGCAGTACTTC. Amino acid sequence: CASSTGTGTYEQYF. V gene TRBV7-3 combines with J gene TRBJ2-7; 8 nucleotides align to TRBD1. The CDR3 extends over 14 amino acids. V lost 5 bases to trimming and J lost 2 bases; unmatched junction nucleotides: 5. CDR1 is SGHTA and CDR2 is FQGTGA in the germline V gene.

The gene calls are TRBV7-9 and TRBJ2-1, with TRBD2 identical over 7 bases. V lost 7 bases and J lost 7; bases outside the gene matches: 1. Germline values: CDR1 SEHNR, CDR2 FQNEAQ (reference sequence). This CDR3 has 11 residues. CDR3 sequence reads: CASTGGNEQFF. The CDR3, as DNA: TGTGCCAGCACCGGGGGGAATGAGCAGTTCTTC.

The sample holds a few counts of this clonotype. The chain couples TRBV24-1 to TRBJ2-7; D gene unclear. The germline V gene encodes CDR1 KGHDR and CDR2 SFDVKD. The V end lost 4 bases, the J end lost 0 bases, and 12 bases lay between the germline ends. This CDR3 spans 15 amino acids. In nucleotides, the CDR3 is TGTGCCACCAGTGACCAAACTCGGCCCTCCTACGAGCAGTACTTC. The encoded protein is CATSDQTRPSYEQYF.

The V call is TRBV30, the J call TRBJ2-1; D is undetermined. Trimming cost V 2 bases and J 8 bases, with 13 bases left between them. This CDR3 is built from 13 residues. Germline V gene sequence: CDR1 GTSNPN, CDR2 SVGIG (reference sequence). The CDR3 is CAWSNVVIDEQFF. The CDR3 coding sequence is TGTGCCTGGAGTAACGTTGTGATAGATGAGCAGTTCTTC.